The T cell receptor beta chain described here comes from a study of T-cell memory formation after mild COVID-19. Overall study results and limits: Pre-infection memory held some responding clones, suggesting pre-existing cross-reactive T cells responded. CD4+ bias marked clones expanding day 15 to 37, unlike balanced contracting clones.

CDR1 is SGHAT and CDR2 is FQNNGV in the germline V gene. V shed 5 bases, J shed 0 bases, and the junction held 4 bases outside the gene matches. The CDR3 covers 14 residues. Notes on this clonotype: Its specificity is unknown.

With constant-segment primers, 5'RACE yielded cDNA libraries of TCR alpha and TCR beta that carried sample barcodes and UMIs. TCRdb redid the calling of the 5' RACE reads with MiXCR, one entry per CDR3 protein. This table has 560,000 or so distinct CDR3 sequences, approximately 15% appearing once. Sample: PBMCs or a T cell subset sorted from them (not recorded which). The V call is TRBV11-2, the J call TRBJ2-7, with TRBD1 identical over 7 bases. The sequence derives from an adult woman who had mild COVID-19 (a few samples of this study predate the infection). Cell type and time point are not known. The CDR3 loop reads CASSDGQVSYEQYF. CDR3 sequence (DNA): TGTGCCAGCAGCGACGGACAGGTCTCCTACGAGCAGTACTTC.